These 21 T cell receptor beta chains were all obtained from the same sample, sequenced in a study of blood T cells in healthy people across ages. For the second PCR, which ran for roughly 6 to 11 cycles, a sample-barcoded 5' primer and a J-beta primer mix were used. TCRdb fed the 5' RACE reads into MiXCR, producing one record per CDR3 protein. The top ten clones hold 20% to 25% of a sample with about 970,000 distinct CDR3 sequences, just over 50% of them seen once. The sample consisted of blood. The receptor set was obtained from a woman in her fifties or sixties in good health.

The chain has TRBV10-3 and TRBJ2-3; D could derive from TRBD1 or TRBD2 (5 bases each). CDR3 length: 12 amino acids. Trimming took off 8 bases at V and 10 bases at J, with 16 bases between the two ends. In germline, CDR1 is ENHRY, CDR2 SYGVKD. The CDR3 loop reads CAIRDAGPSQYF. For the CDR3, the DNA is TGTGCCATCCGGGACGCAGGGCCCTCGCAGTATTTT.

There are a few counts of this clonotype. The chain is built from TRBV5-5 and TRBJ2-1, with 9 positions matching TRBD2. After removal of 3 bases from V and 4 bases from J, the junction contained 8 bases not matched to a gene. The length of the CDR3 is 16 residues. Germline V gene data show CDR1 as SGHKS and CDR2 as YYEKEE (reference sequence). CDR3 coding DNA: TGTGCCAGCAGCTCCCTAGCGGGAAGTGGATACAATGAGCAGTTCTTC. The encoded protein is CASSSLAGSGYNEQFF.

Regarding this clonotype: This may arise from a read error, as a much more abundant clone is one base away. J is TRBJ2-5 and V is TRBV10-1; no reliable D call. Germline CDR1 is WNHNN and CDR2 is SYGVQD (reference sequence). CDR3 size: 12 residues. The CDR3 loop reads CASSGVGETRYF. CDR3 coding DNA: TGCGCCAGCAGTGGAGTTGGAGAGACCCGGTACTTC.

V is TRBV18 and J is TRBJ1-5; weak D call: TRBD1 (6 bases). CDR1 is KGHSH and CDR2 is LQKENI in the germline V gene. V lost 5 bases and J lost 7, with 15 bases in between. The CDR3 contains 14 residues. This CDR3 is CASSGGANSQPQHF. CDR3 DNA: TGTGCCAGCTCAGGGGGGGCCAACTCCCAGCCCCAGCATTTT.

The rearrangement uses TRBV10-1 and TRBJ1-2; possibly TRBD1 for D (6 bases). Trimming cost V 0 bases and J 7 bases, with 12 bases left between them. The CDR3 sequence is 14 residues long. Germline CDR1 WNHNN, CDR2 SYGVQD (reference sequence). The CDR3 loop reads CASSESYREFGYTF. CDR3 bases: TGCGCCAGCAGTGAGTCGTACAGGGAGTTTGGCTACACCTTC.

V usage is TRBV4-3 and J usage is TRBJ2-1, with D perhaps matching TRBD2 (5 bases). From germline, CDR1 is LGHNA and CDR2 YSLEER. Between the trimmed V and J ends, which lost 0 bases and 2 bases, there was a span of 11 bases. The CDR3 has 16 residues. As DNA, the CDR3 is TGCGCCAGCAGCCAAGATGTTAGAGGGACCTACAATGAGCAGTTCTTC. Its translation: CASSQDVRGTYNEQFF.

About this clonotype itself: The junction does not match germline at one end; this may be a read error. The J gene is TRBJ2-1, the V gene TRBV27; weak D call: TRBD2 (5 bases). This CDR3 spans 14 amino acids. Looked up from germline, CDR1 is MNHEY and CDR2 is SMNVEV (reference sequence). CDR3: CAGSLSRGINEQFF. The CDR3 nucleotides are TGTGCCGGCAGTCTTTCGCGAGGGATCAATGAGCAGTTCTTC.

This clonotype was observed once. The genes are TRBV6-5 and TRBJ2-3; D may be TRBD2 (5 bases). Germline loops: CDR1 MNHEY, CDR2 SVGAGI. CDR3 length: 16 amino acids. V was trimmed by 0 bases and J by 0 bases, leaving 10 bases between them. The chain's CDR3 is CASSYSRATSTDTQYF. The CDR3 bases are TGTGCCAGCAGTTACTCGAGGGCTACTAGCACAGATACGCAGTATTTT.

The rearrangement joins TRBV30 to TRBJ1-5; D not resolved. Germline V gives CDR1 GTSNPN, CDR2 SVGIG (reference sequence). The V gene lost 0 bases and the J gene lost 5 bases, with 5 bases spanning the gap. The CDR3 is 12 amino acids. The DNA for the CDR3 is TGTGCCTGGAGTGTAAGCGATCAGCCCCAGCATTTT. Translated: CAWSVSDQPQHF.

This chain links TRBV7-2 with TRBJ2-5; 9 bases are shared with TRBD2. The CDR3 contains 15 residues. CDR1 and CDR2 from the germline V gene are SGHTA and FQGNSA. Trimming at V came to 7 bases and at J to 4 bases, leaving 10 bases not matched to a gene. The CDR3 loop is CASILAGGRLETQYF. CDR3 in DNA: TGTGCCAGCATATTGGCGGGAGGGCGTTTAGAGACCCAGTACTTC.

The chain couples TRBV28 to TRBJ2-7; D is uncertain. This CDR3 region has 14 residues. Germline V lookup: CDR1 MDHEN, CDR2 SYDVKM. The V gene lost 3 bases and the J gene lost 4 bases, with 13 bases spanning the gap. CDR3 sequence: CASSFPKSLYEQYF. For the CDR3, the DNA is TGTGCCAGCAGTTTCCCGAAGTCCCTTTACGAGCAGTACTTC. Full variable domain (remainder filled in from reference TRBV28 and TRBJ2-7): DVKVTQSSRYLVKRTGEKVFLECVQDMDHENMFWYRQDPGLGLRLIYFSYDVKMKEKGDIPEGYSVSREKKERFSLILESASTNQTSMYLCASSFPKSLYEQYFGPGTRLTVT.

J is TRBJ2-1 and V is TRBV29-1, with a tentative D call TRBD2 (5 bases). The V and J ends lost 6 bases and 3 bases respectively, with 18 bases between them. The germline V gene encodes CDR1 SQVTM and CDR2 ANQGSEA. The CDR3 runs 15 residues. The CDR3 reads CSVAGGWVDYNEQFF. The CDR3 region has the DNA TGCAGCGTGGCAGGAGGATGGGTTGACTACAATGAGCAGTTCTTC.

CDR3 DNA: TGTGCCAGCAGTTTTGGGACAGGGGGCTTAAACACCGGGGAGCTGTTTTTT. Encoded protein: CASSFGTGGLNTGELFF. The V gene is TRBV12-3 or TRBV12-4, the J gene TRBJ2-2, with 12 bases fitting TRBD1. V shed 3 bases and J 2 bases; nucleotides not matched to a gene: 4. The CDR3 is 17 amino acids.

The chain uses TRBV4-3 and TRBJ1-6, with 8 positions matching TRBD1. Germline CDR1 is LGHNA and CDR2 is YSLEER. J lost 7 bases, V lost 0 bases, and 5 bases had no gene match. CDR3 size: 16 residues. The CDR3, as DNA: TGCGCCAGCAGCCAAGATAGTGACAGGGGAAATTCACCCCTCCACTTT. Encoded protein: CASSQDSDRGNSPLHF.

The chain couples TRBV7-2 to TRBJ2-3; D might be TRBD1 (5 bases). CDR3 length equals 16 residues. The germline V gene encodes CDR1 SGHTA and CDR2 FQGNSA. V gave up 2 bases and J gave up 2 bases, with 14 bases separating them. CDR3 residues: CASSLSLDTTTDTQYF. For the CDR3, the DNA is TGTGCCAGCAGCTTAAGTTTGGACACCACCACAGATACGCAGTATTTT.

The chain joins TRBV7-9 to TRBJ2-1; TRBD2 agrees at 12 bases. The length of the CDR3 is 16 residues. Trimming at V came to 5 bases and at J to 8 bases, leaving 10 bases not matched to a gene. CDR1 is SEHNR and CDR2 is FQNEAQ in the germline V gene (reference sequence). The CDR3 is CASSPQTSGRGHEQFF. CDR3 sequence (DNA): TGTGCCAGCAGCCCCCAGACTAGCGGGAGAGGTCATGAGCAGTTCTTC.

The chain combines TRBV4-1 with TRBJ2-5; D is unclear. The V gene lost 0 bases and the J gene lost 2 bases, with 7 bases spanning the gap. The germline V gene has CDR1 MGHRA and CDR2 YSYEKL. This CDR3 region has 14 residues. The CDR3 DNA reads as TGCGCCAGCAGCCAAGAGTCGGCGCAAGAGACCCAGTACTTC. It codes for CASSQESAQETQYF.

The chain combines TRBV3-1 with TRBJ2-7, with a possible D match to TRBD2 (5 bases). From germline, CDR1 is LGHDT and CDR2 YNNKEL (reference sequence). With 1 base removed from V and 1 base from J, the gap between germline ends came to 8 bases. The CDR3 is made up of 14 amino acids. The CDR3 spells CASSQVTSSYEQYF. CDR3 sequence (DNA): TGTGCCAGCAGCCAAGTAACTAGTTCCTACGAGCAGTACTTC.

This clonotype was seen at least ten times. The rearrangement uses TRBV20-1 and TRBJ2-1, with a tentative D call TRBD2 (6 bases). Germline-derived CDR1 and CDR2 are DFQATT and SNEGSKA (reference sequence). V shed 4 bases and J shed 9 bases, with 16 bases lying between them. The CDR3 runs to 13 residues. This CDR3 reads CSAIGADGGEQFF. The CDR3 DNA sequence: TGCAGTGCTATAGGGGCCGACGGGGGTGAGCAGTTCTTC.

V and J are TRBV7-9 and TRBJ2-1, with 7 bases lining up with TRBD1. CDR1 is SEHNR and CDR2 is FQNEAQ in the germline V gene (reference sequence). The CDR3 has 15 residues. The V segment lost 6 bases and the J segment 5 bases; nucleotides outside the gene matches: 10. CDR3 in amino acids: CASRRRRTGDNEQFF. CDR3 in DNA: TGTGCCAGCAGACGAAGACGGACAGGAGACAATGAGCAGTTCTTC. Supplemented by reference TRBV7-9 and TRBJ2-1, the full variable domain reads DTGVSQNPRHKITKRGQNVTFRCDPISEHNRLYWYRQTLGQGPEFLTYFQNEAQLEKSRLLSDRFSAERPKGSFSTLEIQRTEQGDSAMYLCASRRRRTGDNEQFFGPGTRLTVL.

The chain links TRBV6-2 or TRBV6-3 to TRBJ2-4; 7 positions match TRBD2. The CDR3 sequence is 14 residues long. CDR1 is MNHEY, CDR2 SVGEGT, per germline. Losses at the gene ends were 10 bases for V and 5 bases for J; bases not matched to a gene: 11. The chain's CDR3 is CATTSGGVENIQYF. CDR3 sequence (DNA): TGTGCCACCACGAGTGGGGGGGTCGAAAACATTCAGTACTTC.